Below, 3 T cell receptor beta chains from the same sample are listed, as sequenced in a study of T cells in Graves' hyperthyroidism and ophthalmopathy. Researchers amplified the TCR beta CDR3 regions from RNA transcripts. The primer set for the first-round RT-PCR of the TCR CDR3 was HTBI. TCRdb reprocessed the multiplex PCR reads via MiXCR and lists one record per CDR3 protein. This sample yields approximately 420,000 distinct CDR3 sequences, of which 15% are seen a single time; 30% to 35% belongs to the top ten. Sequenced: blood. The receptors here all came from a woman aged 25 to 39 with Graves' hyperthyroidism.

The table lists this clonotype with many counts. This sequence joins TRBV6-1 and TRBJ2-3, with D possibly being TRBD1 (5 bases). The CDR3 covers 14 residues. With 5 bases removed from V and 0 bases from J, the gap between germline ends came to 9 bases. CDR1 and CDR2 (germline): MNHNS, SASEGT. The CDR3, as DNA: TGTGCCAGCAGTTCCGACAGTAGCACAGATACGCAGTATTTT. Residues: CASSSDSSTDTQYF.

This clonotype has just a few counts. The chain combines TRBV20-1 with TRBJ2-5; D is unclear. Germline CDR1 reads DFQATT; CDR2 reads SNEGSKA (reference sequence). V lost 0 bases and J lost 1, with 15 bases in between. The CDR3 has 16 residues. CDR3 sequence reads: CSARDVMAGLQETQYF. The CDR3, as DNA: TGCAGTGCTAGAGATGTAATGGCAGGCCTCCAAGAGACCCAGTACTTC.

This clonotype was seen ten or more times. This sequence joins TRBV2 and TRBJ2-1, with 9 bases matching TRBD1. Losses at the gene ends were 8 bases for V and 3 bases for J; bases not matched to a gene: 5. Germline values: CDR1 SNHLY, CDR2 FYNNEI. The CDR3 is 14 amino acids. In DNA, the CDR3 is TGTGCCAGCCTAAGACAGGGGGTCTACAATGAGCAGTTCTTC. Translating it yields CASLRQGVYNEQFF.